The clone carrying this T cell receptor (beta chain) was observed a few times. Its matching antigen is unknown. The entry originates in a study of T-cell memory formation after mild COVID-19. Turning to the study itself: The TCR clusters were mostly specific to one donor. Study-level points and caveats: While clones contracting from day 15 to 85 were balanced between CD4 and CD8, later expanders leaned CD4+. The finding that pre-infection memory included some responding clones suggested that cross-reactive memory joined.

The authors produced TCR alpha and TCR beta cDNA libraries with sample barcodes and UMIs by 5'RACE using constant-segment primers. A single record per CDR3 protein comes from TCRdb applying MiXCR to the 5' RACE reads. The profile shows 120,000 to 150,000 distinct CDR3 sequences, 5.5% to 7% of them singletons. Material for sequencing was PBMCs or a T cell subset sorted from them (not recorded which). The sequence was obtained from an adult woman who had mild COVID-19 (a few samples of this study predate the infection). Cell type and time point are not known.

CDR3 sequence (DNA): TGTGCCACTCAGACTAGCGGAACAGATACGCAGTATTTT. Translating gives CATQTSGTDTQYF. The gene calls are TRBV6-5 and TRBJ2-3; 9 bases line up with TRBD2. The CDR3 has 13 residues. J gave up 3 bases and V 10 bases, and 5 bases lay outside the gene matches. Germline CDR1 is MNHEY and CDR2 is SVGAGI.